The following is a T cell receptor (beta chain) sequence with its context. The sample holds a few counts of this clone. This receptor's antigen is unknown. Base qualities are not provided; no much larger clone lies one nucleotide away. The entry originates in a study of shared clonotypes between healthy human individuals (dated by TCRdb to 2019 to 2021). Concerning the study at large: A few men and a couple of women, aged 18 to 49 years, made up the cohort. Between about 0.8 and 9 billion PBMCs per donor were obtained by leukapheresis. To increase sequencing depth and limit assay-specific biases, TCR repertoire library preparation and sequencing were carried out by different laboratories using diverse techniques. The study deeply sequenced blood TCR repertoires of five healthy adults to estimate repertoire size and the extent of clonotype sharing between individuals. For each donor, CD4 naive and CD4 memory were each given three plates, CD8 naive was given two plates, and CD8 memory was given one plate.

Donors were healthy HIV-negative adults with no recently reported acute infections or vaccinations. All donors were Caucasian adults living in Nashville, Tennessee, USA. CD4+ T cells were enriched through magnetic negative selection, after which naive cells were positively selected on CD45RA and the remaining negative fraction served as the memory subset. Blood was obtained by leukapheresis, after which PBMCs were separated by Ficoll-Histopaque density gradient centrifugation and cryopreserved in liquid nitrogen vapor phase. Analytical flow cytometry was used to check the purity and quantity of each magnetically sorted T cell population. Each sorted fraction had its genomic DNA isolated and then quantified by UV absorbance on a Nanodrop 2000c. What the research found in general, with its limitations: Estimated clonotype richness was generally larger for naive than for memory subsets. Sharing across a handful of donors was observed for approximately 5% of naive CD4, over 3% of naive CD8, 2% to 2.5% of memory CD4, and 0.4% of memory CD8 clonotypes. Higher generation probabilities were observed for clonotypes shared by all four sorted-subset donors than for non-shared clonotypes. Even with the large sequencing depth, rarefaction of the sorted-subset datasets indicated that sequencing was incomplete. Pairwise subsampling indicated that sequencing depth was expected to affect the degree of clonotype sharing among donors. Sampling was restricted to blood, and TCR repertoires in tissues likely differ from the TCR repertoires found in blood. Because the study included only a small number of donors, the genetic and exposure-history diversity represented was limited.

Using the deep immunoSEQ assay, multiplex PCR amplified TCR CDR3 regions from genomic DNA. Extracted genomic DNA from each cell subset was spread evenly across all wells of several immunoSEQ 96-well plates, with each plate serving as a replicate. For sorted subsets, each replicate PCR was loaded with approximately 200 ng genomic DNA, equivalent to 32,000 or so T cell genomes. The purified libraries were quantified using a Qubit 3.0 fluorometer, sized with a Bioanalyzer 2100, and then quantified again using the KAPA Library Quantification kit. Every immunoSEQ 96-well plate was sequenced on a dedicated single-read 150-cycle Illumina NextSeq 550 flow cell. The original pipeline was this. Because the immunoSEQ output included only junctional sequences and no quality scores, the filtering could not be the same as the filtering used for full-length reads. Sequences were annotated with PyIR, a Python wrapper for IgBLAST v1.9, using IMGT germline references to assign V/J genes and CDR3. Reads were removed for weak V/J assignments (E-value above 1e-6), missing CDR3, stop codons, out-of-frame junctions, or ambiguous translated residues. V3J clonotypes were defined as sequences sharing the same inferred V gene, J gene, and CDR3 amino acid sequence. To compute the percentage overlap between repertoires, the number of shared unique clonotypes was divided by the size of the smaller repertoire. Repertoire richness was assessed with RTK rarefaction, the Chao1 estimator, and Recon v2.1 estimates of unobserved clonotypes. Generation probabilities were computed with OLGA for all TCRbeta clonotypes obtained by the gDNA method from several donors. The table comes from immuneACCESS by way of TCRdb, which keeps in-frame sequences with V and J called. Part of the clones is missing from these tables; in studies checked, under half for an unresolved V gene and the rest for unknown reasons. The V and J calls and clone size come from that table; D and trimming were worked out from the DNA. The sample table lists about 1 million clones, 75% to 80% of them with a count of one. The ten largest clones add up to about 0.52% of the sample.

This sequence was found in a man younger than 35 in good health. Some clones in this sample may be carry-over from other donors' samples. The material sequenced was memory CD4+ T cells from PBMCs. The cell subset or site label, as the study defines it: CD45RA-negative fraction.

The CDR3 region: CASSLVRELRGGYTF. The sequence in DNA is TGTGCCAGCAGCTTAGTAAGGGAATTAAGGGGTGGCTACACCTTC. The rearrangement combines TRBV7-2 with TRBJ1-2; the D region possibly corresponds to TRBD1 (5 bases align). The CDR3 runs 15 amino acids, cysteine and phenylalanine included. The only DNA kept is the CDR3, 45 bases in frame from the first base. Looking up the germline V gene yields CDR1 SGHTA and CDR2 FQGNSA. V and J lose 1 base and 7 bases, and a span of 16 bases separates them.